This TCR beta chain was sequenced for a study of CD8+CD57+ T cells in acquired aplastic anemia. Trimming cost V 5 bases and J 9 bases, with 11 bases left between them. Per germline, CDR1 SQVTM and CDR2 ANQGSEA. The CDR3 sequence is 11 residues long. Sequencing involved patients with CD8+CD57+ cell expansion previously shown by flow cytometry. This clonotype came up a few times. TCR beta VDJ and CDR3 profiles were obtained from a genomic DNA template. TCRdb itself ran the reads through MiXCR, one entry per CDR3 protein. Of around 160,000 distinct CDR3 sequences detected, under 55% appear once; the ten largest clones hold around 3%.

The material sequenced was sorted CD4+, CD8+, or CD8+CD57+ T cells (not recorded which) from PBMCs. The source of this sequence is a human donor with aplastic anemia. The chain links TRBV29-1 to TRBJ2-1; D not resolved. In DNA form, the CDR3 reads TGCAGCGTTTTGCGCGTGGGTGAGCAGTTCTTC. Translation: CSVLRVGEQFF.